By its share, the clone carrying this T cell receptor (beta chain) is medium-sized. The antigen is unknown. Tregs were sorted as CD4+CD25+CD127-/low cells. This CDR3 spans 14 amino acids. J gave up 4 bases and V 5 bases, and 4 bases lay outside the gene matches. After constant-region reverse-primer amplification, full-length variable regions underwent semi-nested PCR with Nested Universal Primer A. Via MiXCR, TCRdb re-called the 5' RACE reads, giving one row per CDR3 protein. The sample lists over 40,000 distinct CDR3 sequences, 22% occurring once. Study-level findings and limits: Tumor memory CD4+ T cell TCR gene usage was found to cluster with blood and lymph node memory CD4+ cells and with lymph node naive CD4+ cells. Tumor Tregs overlapped most with tumor, then blood, naive CD4+ cells.

This sequence originates from a female donor with breast cancer. Sequenced material: Tregs sorted from a lymph node. The chain uses TRBV12-3 or TRBV12-4 and TRBJ2-3; 9 bases match TRBD2. CDR3 protein: CASSQEREADTQYF. The DNA for the CDR3 is TGTGCCAGCAGTCAAGAGCGGGAGGCAGATACGCAGTATTTT.